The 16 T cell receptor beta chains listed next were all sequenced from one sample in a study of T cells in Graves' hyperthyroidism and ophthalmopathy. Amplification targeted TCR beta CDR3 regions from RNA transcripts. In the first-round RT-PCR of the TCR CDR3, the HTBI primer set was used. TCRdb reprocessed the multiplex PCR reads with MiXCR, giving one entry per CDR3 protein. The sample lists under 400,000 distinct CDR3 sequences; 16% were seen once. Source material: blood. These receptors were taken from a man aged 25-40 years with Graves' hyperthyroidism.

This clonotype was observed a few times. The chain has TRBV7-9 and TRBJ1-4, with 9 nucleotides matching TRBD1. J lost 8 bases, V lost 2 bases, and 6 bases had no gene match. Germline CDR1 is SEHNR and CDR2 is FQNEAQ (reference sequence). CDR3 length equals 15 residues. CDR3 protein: CASSLQTGGREKLFF. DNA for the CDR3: TGTGCCAGCAGCTTACAGACAGGGGGGCGAGAAAAACTGTTTTTT.

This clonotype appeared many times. The CDR3 reads CASSLVQGEETQYF. CDR3 DNA: TGTGCCAGCAGCTTAGTACAGGGCGAAGAGACCCAGTACTTC. The chain links TRBV11-2 to TRBJ2-5; maybe TRBD1 (6 bases). Germline CDR1 and CDR2: SGHAT and FQNNGV. With 1 base removed from V and 3 bases from J, the gap between germline ends came to 9 bases. CDR3 length equals 14 residues.

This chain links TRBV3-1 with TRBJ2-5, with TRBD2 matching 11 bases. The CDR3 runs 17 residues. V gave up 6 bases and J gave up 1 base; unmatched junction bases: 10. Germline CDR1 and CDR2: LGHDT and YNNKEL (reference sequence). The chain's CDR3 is CASSPLRLAGSQETQYF. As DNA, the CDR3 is TGTGCCAGCAGTCCCCTACGACTAGCGGGATCCCAAGAGACCCAGTACTTC.

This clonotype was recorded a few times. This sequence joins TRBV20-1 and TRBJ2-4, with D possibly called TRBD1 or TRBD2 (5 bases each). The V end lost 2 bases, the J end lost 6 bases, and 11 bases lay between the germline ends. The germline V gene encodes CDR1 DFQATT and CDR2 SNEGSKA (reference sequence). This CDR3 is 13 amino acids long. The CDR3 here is CSARRDGPNIQYF. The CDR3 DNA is TGCAGTGCTAGAAGGGACGGACCAAACATTCAGTACTTC.

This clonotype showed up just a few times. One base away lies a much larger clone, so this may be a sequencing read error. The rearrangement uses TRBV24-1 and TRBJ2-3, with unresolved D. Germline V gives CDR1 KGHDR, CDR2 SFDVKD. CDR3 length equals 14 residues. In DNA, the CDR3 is TGTGCCACCAGTGATGTTGGGGTGAGAGATGCGCAGTATTTT. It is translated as CATSDVGVRDAQYF.

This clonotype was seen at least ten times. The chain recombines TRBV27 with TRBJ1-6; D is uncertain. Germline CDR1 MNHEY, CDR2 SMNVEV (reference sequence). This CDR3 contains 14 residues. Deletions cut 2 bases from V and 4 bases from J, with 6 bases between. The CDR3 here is CASSLTRYNSPLHF. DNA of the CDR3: TGTGCCAGCAGTTTAACCCGGTATAATTCACCCCTCCACTTT.

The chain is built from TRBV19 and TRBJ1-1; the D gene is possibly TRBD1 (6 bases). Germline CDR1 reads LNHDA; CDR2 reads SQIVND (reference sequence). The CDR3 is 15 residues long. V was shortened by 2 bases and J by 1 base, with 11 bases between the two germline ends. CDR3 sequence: CASSISDRRNTEAFF. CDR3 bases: TGTGCCAGTAGTATAAGTGACAGGCGGAACACTGAAGCTTTCTTT.

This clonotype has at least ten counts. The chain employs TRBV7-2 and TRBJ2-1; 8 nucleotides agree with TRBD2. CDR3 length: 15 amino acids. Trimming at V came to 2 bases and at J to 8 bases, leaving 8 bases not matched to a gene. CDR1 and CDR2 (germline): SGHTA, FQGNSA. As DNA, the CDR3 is TGTGCCAGCAGCTTAATCCTAGCGGGTCAATATGAGCAGTTCTTC. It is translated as CASSLILAGQYEQFF. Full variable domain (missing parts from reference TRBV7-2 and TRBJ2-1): GAGVSQSPSNKVTEKGKDVELRCDPISGHTALYWYRQSLGQGLEFLIYFQGNSAPDKSGLPSDRFSAERTGGSVSTLTIQRTQQEDSAVYLCASSLILAGQYEQFFGPGTRLTVL.

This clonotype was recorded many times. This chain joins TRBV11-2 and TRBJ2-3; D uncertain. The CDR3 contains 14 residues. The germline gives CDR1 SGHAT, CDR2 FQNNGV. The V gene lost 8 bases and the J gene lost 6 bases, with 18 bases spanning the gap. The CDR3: CASRLFFLRDTQYF. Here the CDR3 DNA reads TGTGCCAGCCGACTTTTTTTCCTCCGGGATACGCAGTATTTT.

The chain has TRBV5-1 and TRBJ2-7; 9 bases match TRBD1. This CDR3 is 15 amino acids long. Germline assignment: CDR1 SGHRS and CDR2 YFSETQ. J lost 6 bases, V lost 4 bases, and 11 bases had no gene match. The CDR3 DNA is TGCGCCAGCAGCGGGTGGACAGGGGAGAGCGGCGAGCAGTACTTC. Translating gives CASSGWTGESGEQYF.

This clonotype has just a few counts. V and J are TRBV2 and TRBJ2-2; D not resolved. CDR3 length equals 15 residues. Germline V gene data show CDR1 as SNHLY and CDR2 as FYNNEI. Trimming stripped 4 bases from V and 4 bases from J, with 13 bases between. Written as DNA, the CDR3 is TGTGCCAGCAGTGGACACTTTGGGTCCACCGGGGAGCTGTTTTTT. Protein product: CASSGHFGSTGELFF.

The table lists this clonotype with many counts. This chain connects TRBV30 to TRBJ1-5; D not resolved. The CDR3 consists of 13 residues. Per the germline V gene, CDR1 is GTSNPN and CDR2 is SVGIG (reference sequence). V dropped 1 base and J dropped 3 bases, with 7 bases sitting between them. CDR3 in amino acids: CAWSERFNQPQHF. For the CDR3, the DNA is TGTGCCTGGAGTGAACGGTTCAATCAGCCCCAGCATTTT.

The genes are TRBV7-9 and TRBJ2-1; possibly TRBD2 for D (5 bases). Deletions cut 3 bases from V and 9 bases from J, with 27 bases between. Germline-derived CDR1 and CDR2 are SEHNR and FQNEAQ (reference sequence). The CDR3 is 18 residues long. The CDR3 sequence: CASSLPELGYSRDGEQFF. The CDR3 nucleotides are TGTGCCAGCAGCTTGCCCGAACTAGGATACTCGAGAGACGGTGAGCAGTTCTTC. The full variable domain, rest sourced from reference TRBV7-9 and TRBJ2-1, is DTGVSQNPRHKITKRGQNVTFRCDPISEHNRLYWYRQTLGQGPEFLTYFQNEAQLEKSRLLSDRFSAERPKGSFSTLEIQRTEQGDSAMYLCASSLPELGYSRDGEQFFGPGTRLTVL.

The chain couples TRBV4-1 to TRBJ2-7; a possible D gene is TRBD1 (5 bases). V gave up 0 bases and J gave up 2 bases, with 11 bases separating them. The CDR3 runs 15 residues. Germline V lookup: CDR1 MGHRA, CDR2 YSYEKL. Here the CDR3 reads CASSQEGQGTYEQYF. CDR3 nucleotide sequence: TGCGCCAGCAGCCAAGAGGGGCAGGGCACCTACGAGCAGTACTTC.

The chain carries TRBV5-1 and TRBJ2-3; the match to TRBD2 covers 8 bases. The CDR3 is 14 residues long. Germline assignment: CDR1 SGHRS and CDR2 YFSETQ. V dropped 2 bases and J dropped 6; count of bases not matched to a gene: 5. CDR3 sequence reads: CASSLSGSMDTQYF. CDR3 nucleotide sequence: TGCGCCAGCAGCTTAAGCGGGAGTATGGATACGCAGTATTTT.

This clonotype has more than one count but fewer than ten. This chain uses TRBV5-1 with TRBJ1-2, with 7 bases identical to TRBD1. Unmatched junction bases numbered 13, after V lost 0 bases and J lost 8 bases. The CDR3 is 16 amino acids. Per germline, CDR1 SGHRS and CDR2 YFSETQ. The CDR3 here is CASSLVFETRQGGYTF. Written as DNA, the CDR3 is TGCGCCAGCAGCTTGGTTTTCGAGACCCGACAGGGCGGCTACACCTTC.